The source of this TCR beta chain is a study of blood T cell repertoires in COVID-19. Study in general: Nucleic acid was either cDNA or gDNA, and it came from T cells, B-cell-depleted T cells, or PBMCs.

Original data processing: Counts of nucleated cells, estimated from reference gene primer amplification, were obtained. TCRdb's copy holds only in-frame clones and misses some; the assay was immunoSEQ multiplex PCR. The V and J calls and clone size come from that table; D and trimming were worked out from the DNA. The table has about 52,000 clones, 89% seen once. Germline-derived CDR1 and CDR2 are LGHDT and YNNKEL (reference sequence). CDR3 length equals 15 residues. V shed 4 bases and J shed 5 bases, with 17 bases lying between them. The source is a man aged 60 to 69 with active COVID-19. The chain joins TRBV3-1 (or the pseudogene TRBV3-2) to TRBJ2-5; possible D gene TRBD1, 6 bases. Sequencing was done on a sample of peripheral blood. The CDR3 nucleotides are TGTGCCAGCAGCCGGGGGCGGAGCCTAGGGGAGACCCAGTACTTC. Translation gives CASSRGRSLGETQYF.